The clone carrying this T cell receptor (beta chain) showed up just once. The sample comes from a study of siplizumab effects on memory and regulatory T cells. Clones were read by immunoSEQ multiplex PCR, and TCRdb kept only the in-frame ones, dropping some. The repertoire has tens of thousands of clones, 80% to 90% of them found once; the top ten carry 1.5% to 2%. V gave up 0 bases and J gave up 5 bases, with 10 bases separating them. Germline CDR1 reads LNHNV; CDR2 reads YYDKDF (reference sequence). CDR3 length equals 15 residues. This TCR came from a human donor in good health. J is TRBJ1-4 and V is TRBV15, with D possibly being TRBD1 (5 bases). The sequenced sample was Tregs sorted from blood. The CDR3 sequence: CATSREIQENEKLFF. The CDR3, as DNA: TGTGCCACCAGCAGAGAAATACAGGAGAATGAAAAACTGTTTTTT.